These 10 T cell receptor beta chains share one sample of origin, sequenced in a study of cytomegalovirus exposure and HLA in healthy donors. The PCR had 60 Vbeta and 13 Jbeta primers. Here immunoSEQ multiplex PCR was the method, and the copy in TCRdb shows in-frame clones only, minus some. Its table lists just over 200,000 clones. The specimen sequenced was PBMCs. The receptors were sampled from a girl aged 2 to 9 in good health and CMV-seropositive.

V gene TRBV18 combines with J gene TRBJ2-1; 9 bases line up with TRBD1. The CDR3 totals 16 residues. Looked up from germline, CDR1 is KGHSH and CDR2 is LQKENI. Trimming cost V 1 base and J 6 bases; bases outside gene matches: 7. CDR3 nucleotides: TGTGCCAGCTCACCACGGGACAGGGTGAGGGTCAATGAGCAGTTCTTC. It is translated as CASSPRDRVRVNEQFF.

CDR3 bases: TGTGCCTCCCGGGACAGCTCCTACGAGCAGTACTTC. The encoded protein is CASRDSSYEQYF. The chain employs TRBV27 and TRBJ2-7, with 7 nucleotides matching TRBD1. The V gene end was trimmed by 11 bases and the J gene end by 0 bases; junction bases not matched to a gene: 4. Looked up from germline, CDR1 is MNHEY and CDR2 is SMNVEV (reference sequence). The CDR3 is 12 residues long.

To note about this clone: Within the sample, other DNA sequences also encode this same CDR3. In DNA form, the CDR3 reads TGTGCCAGCAGCCTCGTAGGGACAGACTACGAGCAGTACTTC. As protein: CASSLVGTDYEQYF. The chain is built from TRBV28 and TRBJ2-7; 7 nucleotides align to TRBD1. The CDR3 is 14 residues long. V shed 6 bases and J 3 bases; nucleotides not matched to a gene: 8. Per the germline V gene, CDR1 is MDHEN and CDR2 is SYDVKM.

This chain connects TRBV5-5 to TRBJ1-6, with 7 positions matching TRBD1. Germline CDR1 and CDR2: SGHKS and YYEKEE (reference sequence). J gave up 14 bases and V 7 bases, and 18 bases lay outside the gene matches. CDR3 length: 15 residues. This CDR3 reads CASSFSRTGPAALHF. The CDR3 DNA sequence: TGTGCCAGCTCTTTTTCCCGGACAGGACCAGCGGCCCTCCACTTT.

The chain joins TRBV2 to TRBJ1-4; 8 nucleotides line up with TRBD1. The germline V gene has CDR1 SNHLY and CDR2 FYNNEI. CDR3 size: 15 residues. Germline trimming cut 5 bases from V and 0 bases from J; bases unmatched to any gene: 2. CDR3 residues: CASSWTGSTNEKLFF. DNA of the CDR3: TGTGCCAGCAGTTGGACAGGGTCAACTAATGAAAAACTGTTTTTT.

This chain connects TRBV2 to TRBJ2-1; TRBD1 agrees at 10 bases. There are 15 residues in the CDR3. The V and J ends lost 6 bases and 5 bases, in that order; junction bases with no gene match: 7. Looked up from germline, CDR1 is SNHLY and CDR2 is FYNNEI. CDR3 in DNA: TGTGCCAGCAGCGCGACAGGGGGCCCAAACAATGAGCAGTTCTTC. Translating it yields CASSATGGPNNEQFF.

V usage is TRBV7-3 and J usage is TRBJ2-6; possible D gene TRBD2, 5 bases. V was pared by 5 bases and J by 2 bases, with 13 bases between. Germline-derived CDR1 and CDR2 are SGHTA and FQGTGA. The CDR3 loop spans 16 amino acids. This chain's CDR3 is CASSPSGSAGANVLTF. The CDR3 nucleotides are TGTGCCAGCAGCCCCTCGGGGTCCGCTGGGGCCAACGTCCTGACTTTC.

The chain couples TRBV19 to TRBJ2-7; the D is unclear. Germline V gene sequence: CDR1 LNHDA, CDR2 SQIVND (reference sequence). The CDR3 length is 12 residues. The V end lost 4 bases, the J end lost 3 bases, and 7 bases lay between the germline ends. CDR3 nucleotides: TGTGCCAGTAGTAACAGCTTCTACGAGCAGTACTTC. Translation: CASSNSFYEQYF. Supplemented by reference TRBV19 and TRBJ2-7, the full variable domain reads DGGITQSPKYLFRKEGQNVTLSCEQNLNHDAMYWYRQDPGQGLRLIYYSQIVNDFQKGDIAEGYSVSREKKESFPLTVTSAQKNPTAFYLCASSNSFYEQYFGPGTRLTVT.

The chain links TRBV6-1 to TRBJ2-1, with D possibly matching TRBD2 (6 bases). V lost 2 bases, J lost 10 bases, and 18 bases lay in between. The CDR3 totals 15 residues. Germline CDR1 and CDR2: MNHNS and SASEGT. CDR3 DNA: TGTGCCAGCAGTGAACAGCTCCCAGACCGGGGGGAGCAGTTCTTC. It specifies CASSEQLPDRGEQFF.

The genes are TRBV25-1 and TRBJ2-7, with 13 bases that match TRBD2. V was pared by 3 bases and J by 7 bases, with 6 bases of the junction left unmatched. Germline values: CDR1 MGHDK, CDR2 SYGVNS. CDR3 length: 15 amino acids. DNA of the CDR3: TGTGCCAGCAGTGATCGACTAGCGGGAGGTTCGGAGCAGTACTTC. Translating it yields CASSDRLAGGSEQYF.